In its sample, the clone carrying this T cell receptor beta chain was seen once. Its antigen is not identified. At one boundary the junction diverges from the germline segment, which might be a read error. The library came from three nested PCR rounds adapted from ARM-PCR protocols. TCRdb independently ran MiXCR on the multiplex PCR reads; one entry per CDR3 protein. The sample lists approximately 79,000 distinct CDR3 sequences; about three fifths were seen once. CDR3 length equals 11 residues. CDR1 SGHKS and CDR2 YYEKEE come from the germline V gene (reference sequence). This record comes from a study of tumor and adjacent non-tumor tissue in lung cancer. Study summary: About 4.17 million productive TCRbeta reads were obtained per sample on average. Study observations and caveats: Tumor tissue had significantly higher TCR diversity than normal lung.

No cell sorting was done before RNA was extracted from the tissue. This sequence was found in a man in his sixties or seventies with non-small cell lung cancer. Input material: lung tumor tissue. The gene calls are TRBV5-5 and TRBJ2-4; D is uncertain. The CDR3 is CASSPDNIQYF. The CDR3 nucleotides read TGCGCCAGCAGCCCTGATAACATCCAGTACTTC.